Listed here is a single TCR beta chain. The target antigen is unknown. This specimen belongs to a study of cytomegalovirus exposure and HLA in healthy donors. About the research overall: HLA-typed donors were the source of 90 million or so unique TCRs, which an early data release held. Falling in the Caucasian-associated ancestry cluster were approximately 84% of some 400 genotyped donors. Points from the study as a whole: Presence/absence analyses took donor sequencing depth as roughly uniform. In an earlier analysis, in fewer than 700 donors, most V segments appeared productive either ~87% or ~30% of the time.

The CDR3 is 14 amino acids. The germline V gene encodes CDR1 SEHNR and CDR2 FQNEAQ (reference sequence). V was clipped by 6 bases and J by 0 bases, with 8 bases between them. PCR employed 60 Vbeta and 13 Jbeta primers. Assay used: immunoSEQ multiplex PCR; TCRdb lists only in-frame clones, some missing. This sample has roughly 78,000 clones; about 60% occur once, and the top ten carry approximately 5.8%. Sequencing was done on a sample of PBMCs. The sequence was collected from a man aged 30 to 45 in good health and CMV-seropositive. The chain has TRBV7-9 and TRBJ1-4, with D possibly TRBD1 on 6 matching bases. The CDR3 sequence is CASRGGATNEKLFF. The DNA for the CDR3 is TGTGCCAGCAGAGGGGGTGCAACTAATGAAAAACTGTTTTTT.